This TCR beta chain was found in a study of cytomegalovirus exposure and HLA in healthy donors. The study, taken as a whole, reports: Usually a TCR sequence was rare, but some public TCRs were found in many donors. Previous analysis showed most TCR beta V segments were productive about 90% or about 30% of the time. Prediction of most subjects' HLA-A and HLA-B alleles by TCR beta sequences was reportedly accurate.

This clone was found a few times. The antigen remains unidentified. V lost 0 bases, J lost 12 bases, and 9 bases lay in between. The CDR3 is made up of 11 amino acids. Looked up from germline, CDR1 is MGHRA and CDR2 is YSYEKL. Researchers ran the PCR with 60 Vbeta and 13 Jbeta primers. This table comes from immunoSEQ multiplex PCR, and its TCRdb copy is limited to in-frame clones, with some not included. The data show 100,000 to 140,000 clones, with around three quarters seen just once and more than 4% held by the top ten. These donors counted as nominally healthy when sampled, but unrecorded immune exposures were likely.

Sequences were obtained from PBMCs. The TCR comes from a male donor in good health and CMV-seronegative. The chain uses TRBV4-1 and TRBJ2-7, with D possibly being TRBD1 (5 bases). The CDR3 coding sequence is TGCGCCAGCAGCCAAGACAGGGTAATGTACTTC. Its translation: CASSQDRVMYF.